The present T cell receptor beta chain was sequenced within a study of cytomegalovirus exposure and HLA in healthy donors. Points from the study as a whole: While the bulk of TCR sequences proved rare, some public TCRs turned up in many donors. Analysis was carried out at a later point, and it linked a missense DCLRE1C variant to TCR beta V- and J-gene trimming.

Remarks on this clone: Its antigen is undetermined.

Trimming pared 2 bases from V and 6 bases from J, leaving 11 bases between. CDR1 is MDHEN and CDR2 is SYDVKM in the germline V gene. The CDR3 contains 14 residues. Primers included in the PCR were 60 Vbeta and 13 Jbeta primers. Per the study methods: Later reanalysis found about 80 million unique TCR beta chains, approximately 11 million of them shared. This table comes from immunoSEQ multiplex PCR, and its TCRdb copy is limited to in-frame clones, with some not included. V, J and clone size were drawn from that table, and D and trimming were deduced from the DNA. Among about 140,000 clones listed, approximately 9% were seen once.

This clonotype was sampled from a male donor in good health and CMV-seronegative. The rearrangement joins TRBV28 to TRBJ2-1; D may be TRBD2 (6 bases). Source material: PBMCs. For the CDR3, the DNA is TGTGCCAGCAGTTTAGCCACTAGCCTCAATGAGCAGTTCTTC. It is translated as CASSLATSLNEQFF.